Many counts were recorded for the clone carrying this TCR beta chain. The source material, RNA transcripts, was used to amplify TCR beta CDR3 regions. The HTBI primer set drove a first-round RT-PCR of the TCR CDR3. TCRdb re-derived calls from the multiplex PCR reads in MiXCR, one entry per CDR3 protein. Of hundreds of thousands of distinct CDR3 sequences listed, about 20% are singletons. The sample originates from a study of T cells in Graves' hyperthyroidism and ophthalmopathy. Material: blood. This TCR was sampled from a man aged 30-40 years with Graves' ophthalmopathy.

The CDR3: CASSEAEHQPQHF. In DNA, the CDR3 is TGTGCCAGCAGTGAAGCGGAGCATCAGCCCCAGCATTTT. The rearrangement joins TRBV2 to TRBJ1-5; unclear D gene. Germline V CDR1 and CDR2: SNHLY, FYNNEI. The CDR3 covers 13 residues. The ends were cut back, 0 bases at V and 5 bases at J, with 5 bases in the middle.